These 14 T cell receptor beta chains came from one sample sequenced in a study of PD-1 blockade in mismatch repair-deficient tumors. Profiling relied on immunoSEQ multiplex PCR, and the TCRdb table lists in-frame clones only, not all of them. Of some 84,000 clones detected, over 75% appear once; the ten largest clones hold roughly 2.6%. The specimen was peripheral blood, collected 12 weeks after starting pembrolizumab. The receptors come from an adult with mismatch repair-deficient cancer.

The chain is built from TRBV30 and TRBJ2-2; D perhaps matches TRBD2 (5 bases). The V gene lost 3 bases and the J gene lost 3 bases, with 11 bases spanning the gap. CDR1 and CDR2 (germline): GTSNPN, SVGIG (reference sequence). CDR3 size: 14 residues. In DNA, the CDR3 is TGTGCCTGGAGCGTCGGGGTTTACACCGGGGAGCTGTTTTTT. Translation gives CAWSVGVYTGELFF.

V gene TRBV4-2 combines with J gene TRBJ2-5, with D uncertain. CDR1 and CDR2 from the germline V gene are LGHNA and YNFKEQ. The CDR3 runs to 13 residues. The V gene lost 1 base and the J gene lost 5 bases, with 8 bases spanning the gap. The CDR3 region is CASSQAAGETQYF. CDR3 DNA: TGTGCCAGCAGCCAAGCCGCCGGGGAGACCCAGTACTTC.

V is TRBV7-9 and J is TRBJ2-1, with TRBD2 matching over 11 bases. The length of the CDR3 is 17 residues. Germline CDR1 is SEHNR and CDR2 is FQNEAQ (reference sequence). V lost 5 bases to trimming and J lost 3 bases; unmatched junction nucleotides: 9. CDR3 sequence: CASSLRKLAGVYNEQFF. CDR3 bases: TGTGCCAGCAGCCTAAGAAAACTAGCGGGAGTCTACAATGAGCAGTTCTTC.

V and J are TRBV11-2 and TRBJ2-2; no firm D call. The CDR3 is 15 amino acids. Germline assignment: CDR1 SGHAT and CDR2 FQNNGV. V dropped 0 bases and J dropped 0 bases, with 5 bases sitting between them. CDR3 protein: CASSLDSTNTGELFF. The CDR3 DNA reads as TGTGCCAGCAGCTTAGATTCCACGAACACCGGGGAGCTGTTTTTT.

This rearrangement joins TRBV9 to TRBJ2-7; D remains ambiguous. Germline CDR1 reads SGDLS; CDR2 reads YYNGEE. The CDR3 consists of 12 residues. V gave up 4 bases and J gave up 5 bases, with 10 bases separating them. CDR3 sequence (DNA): TGTGCCAGCAGCCCTAATCCCCACGAGCAGTACTTC. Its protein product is CASSPNPHEQYF.

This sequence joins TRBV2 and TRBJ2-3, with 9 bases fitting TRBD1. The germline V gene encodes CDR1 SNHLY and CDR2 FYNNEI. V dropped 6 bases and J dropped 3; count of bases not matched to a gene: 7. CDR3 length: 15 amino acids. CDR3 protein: CASSADRGGTDTQYF. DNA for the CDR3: TGTGCCAGCAGCGCGGACAGGGGCGGGACAGATACGCAGTATTTT.

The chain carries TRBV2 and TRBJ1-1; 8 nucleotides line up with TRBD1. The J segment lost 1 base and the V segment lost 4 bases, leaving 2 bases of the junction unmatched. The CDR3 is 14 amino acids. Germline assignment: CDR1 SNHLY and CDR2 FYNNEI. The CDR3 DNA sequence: TGTGCCAGCAGTGTGGACAGGGCGAACACTGAAGCTTTCTTT. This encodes CASSVDRANTEAFF.

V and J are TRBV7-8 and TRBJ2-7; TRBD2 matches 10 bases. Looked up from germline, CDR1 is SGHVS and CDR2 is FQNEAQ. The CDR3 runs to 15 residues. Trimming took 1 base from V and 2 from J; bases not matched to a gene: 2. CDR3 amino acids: CASSLGLAGAYEQYF. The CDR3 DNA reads TGTGCCAGCAGCTTAGGGCTAGCGGGGGCCTACGAGCAGTACTTC.

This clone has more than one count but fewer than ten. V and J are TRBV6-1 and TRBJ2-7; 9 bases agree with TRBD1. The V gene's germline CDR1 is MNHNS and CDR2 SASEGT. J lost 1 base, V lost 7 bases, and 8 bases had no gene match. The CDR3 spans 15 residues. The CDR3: CASTFTGQGSYEQYF. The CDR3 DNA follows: TGTGCCAGCACCTTTACGGGACAGGGTTCCTACGAGCAGTACTTC.

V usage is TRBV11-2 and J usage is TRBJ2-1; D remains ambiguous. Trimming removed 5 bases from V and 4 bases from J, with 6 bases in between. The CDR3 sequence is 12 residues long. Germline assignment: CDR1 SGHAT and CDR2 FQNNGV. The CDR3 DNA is TGTGCCAGCAGCCGGGCTTACAATGAGCAGTTCTTC. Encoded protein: CASSRAYNEQFF. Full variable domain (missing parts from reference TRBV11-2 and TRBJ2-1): EAGVAQSPRYKIIEKRQSVAFWCNPISGHATLYWYQQILGQGPKLLIQFQNNGVVDDSQLPKDRFSAERLKGVDSTLKIQPAKLEDSAVYLCASSRAYNEQFFGPGTRLTVL.

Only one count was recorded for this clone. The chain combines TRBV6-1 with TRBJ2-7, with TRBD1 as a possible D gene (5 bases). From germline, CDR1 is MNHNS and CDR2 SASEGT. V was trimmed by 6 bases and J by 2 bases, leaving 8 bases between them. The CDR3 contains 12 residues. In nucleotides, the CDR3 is TGTGCCAGCAGGGAGACAGCCTACGAGCAGTACTTC. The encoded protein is CASRETAYEQYF.

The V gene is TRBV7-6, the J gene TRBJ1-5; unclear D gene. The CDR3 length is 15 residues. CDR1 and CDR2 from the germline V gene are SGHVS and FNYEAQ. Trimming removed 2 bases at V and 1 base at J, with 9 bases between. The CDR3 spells CASSLTHGSNQPQHF. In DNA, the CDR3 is TGTGCCAGCAGCTTAACACATGGGAGCAATCAGCCCCAGCATTTT.

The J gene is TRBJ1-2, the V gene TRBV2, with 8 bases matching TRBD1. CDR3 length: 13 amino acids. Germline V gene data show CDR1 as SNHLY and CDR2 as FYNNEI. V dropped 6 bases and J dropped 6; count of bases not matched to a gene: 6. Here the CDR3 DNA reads TGTGCCAGCAGATTAACAGGGGGAGATGGCTACACCTTC. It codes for CASRLTGGDGYTF.

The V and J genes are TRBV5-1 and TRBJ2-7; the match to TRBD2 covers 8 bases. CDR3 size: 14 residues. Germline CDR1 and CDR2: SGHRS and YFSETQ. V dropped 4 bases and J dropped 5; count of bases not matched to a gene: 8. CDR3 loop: CASSPGTSLHEQYF. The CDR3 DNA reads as TGCGCCAGCAGCCCTGGGACTAGTCTACACGAGCAGTACTTC.